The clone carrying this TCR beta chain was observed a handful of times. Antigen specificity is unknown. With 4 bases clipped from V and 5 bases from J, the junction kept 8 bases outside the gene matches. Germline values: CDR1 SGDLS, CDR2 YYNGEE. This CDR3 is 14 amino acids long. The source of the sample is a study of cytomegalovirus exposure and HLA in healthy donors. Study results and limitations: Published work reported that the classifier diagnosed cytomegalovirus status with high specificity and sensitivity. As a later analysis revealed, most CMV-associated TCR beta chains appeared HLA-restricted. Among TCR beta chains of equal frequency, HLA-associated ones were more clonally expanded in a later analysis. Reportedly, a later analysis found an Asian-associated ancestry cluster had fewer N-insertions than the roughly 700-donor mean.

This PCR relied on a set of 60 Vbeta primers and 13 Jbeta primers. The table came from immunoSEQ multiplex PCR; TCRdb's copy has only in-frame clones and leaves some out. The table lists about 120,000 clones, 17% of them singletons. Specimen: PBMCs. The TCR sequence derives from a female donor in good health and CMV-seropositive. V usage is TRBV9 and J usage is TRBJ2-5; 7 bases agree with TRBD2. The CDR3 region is CASSPMGGRETQYF. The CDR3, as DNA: TGTGCCAGCAGCCCTATGGGAGGGCGCGAGACCCAGTACTTC.